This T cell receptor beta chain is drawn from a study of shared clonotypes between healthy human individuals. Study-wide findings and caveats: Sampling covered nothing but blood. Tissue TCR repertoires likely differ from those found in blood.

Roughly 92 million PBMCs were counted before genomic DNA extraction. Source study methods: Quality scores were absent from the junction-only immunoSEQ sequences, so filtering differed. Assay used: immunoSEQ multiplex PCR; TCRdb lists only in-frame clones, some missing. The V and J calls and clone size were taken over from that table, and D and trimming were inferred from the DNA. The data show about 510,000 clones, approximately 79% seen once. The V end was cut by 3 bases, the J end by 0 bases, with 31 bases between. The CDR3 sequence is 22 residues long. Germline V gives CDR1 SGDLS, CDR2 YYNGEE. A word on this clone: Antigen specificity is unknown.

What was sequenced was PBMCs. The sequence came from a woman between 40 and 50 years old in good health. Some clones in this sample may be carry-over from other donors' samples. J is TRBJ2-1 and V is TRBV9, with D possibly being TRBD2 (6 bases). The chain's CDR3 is CASSAPGGMGTDHPSSYNEQFF. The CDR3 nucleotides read TGTGCCAGCAGCGCCCCTGGCGGGATGGGTACCGACCACCCGAGCTCCTACAATGAGCAGTTCTTC.